The entry below describes one TCR beta chain. The CDR3 is 13 residues long. With 1 base clipped from V and 8 bases from J, the junction kept 3 bases outside the gene matches. These data are taken from a study of blood T cell repertoires in COVID-19. On the study more broadly: Acute and convalescent COVID-19 specimens originated in the United States, Italy and Spain. Sample material is recorded as cDNA or gDNA derived from T cells, B-cell-depleted T cells, or PBMCs.

Under the authors' procedure: Amplification of reference gene primers was used by the study to estimate nucleated cell counts. Profiled with immunoSEQ multiplex PCR; TCRdb holds only in-frame clones, not every one. V, J and clone size derive from that table, while D and trimming were established from the DNA sequence. The table has roughly 100,000 clones, approximately 77% seen once. This clonotype originated in a woman older than 75 with acute or convalescent COVID-19. Sequencing was carried out using peripheral blood. The J gene is TRBJ1-2, the V gene TRBV12-3 or TRBV12-4, with 8 bases matching TRBD1. DNA of the CDR3: TGTGCCAGCAGTTTAGGGACAGGGAGCGGCTACACCTTC. Encoded protein: CASSLGTGSGYTF.